Below are 6 T cell receptor beta chains sequenced from a single sample in a study of shared clonotypes between healthy human individuals. Measured with immunoSEQ multiplex PCR; TCRdb has only the in-frame clones, and not every one. The sample gives under 1,100,000 clones, approximately 68% of which show up once; approximately 1.5% is in the top ten. The source material was memory CD4+ T cells sorted from blood. The subset is: CD45RA-negative fraction. The receptors shown here come from a man younger than 35 in good health.

The chain employs TRBV18 and TRBJ1-2, with 8 positions matching TRBD1. The trim removed 2 bases at V and 3 bases at J, leaving 5 bases unmatched. This CDR3 has 15 amino acids. Germline CDR1 reads KGHSH; CDR2 reads LQKENI. For the CDR3, the DNA is TGTGCCAGCTCACCATTTCAGGGGGCTGACTATGGCTACACCTTC. Protein product: CASSPFQGADYGYTF.

The J gene is TRBJ2-5, the V gene TRBV9, with TRBD2 matching over 8 bases. The CDR3 loop spans 14 amino acids. Per the germline V gene, CDR1 is SGDLS and CDR2 is YYNGEE. The V segment lost 2 bases and the J segment 4 bases; nucleotides outside the gene matches: 4. Here the CDR3 reads CASSVGTRGETQYF. CDR3 coding DNA: TGTGCCAGCAGCGTTGGGACTAGGGGAGAGACCCAGTACTTC.

The chain has TRBV2 and TRBJ1-5, with 10 positions matching TRBD1. This CDR3 has 16 amino acids. The V gene end was trimmed by 8 bases and the J gene end by 3 bases; junction bases not matched to a gene: 10. Germline V gene lookup returns CDR1 SNHLY and CDR2 FYNNEI. The chain's CDR3 is CASGASDRGPNQPQHF. The CDR3 coding sequence is TGTGCCAGCGGCGCCTCTGACAGGGGGCCCAATCAGCCCCAGCATTTT.

This clone was seen many times. The chain uses TRBV5-1 and TRBJ2-2; D gene ambiguous. Trimming took 3 bases from V and 6 from J, leaving 15 bases between them. The length of the CDR3 is 15 residues. The germline V gene has CDR1 SGHRS and CDR2 YFSETQ. The CDR3 protein is CASSWNSVGAGELFF. As DNA, the CDR3 is TGCGCCAGCAGCTGGAACTCCGTCGGAGCCGGGGAGCTGTTTTTT.

Only a few counts were recorded for this clone. This CDR3 reads CASSFRGGRSSGANVLTF. The CDR3 DNA is TGTGCCAGCAGCTTTCGTGGAGGGAGGTCGTCTGGGGCCAACGTCCTGACTTTC. This rearrangement joins TRBV5-6 to TRBJ2-6, with D maybe TRBD2 (6 bases). Trimming cost V 2 bases and J 1 base, with 16 bases left between them. Germline V gives CDR1 SGHDT, CDR2 YYEEEE. CDR3 length: 18 residues.

The rearrangement links TRBV4-3 to TRBJ1-4; the match to TRBD1 covers 8 bases. The CDR3 is 15 residues long. The V and J ends lost 3 bases and 5 bases, in that order; junction bases with no gene match: 5. CDR1 and CDR2 (germline): LGHNA, YSLEER. The CDR3 DNA reads TGCGCCAGCAGCCAGTTCTCAGGGGGCAATGAAAAACTGTTTTTT. Translated: CASSQFSGGNEKLFF.